The T cell receptor (beta chain) described here comes from a study of T cells in Graves' hyperthyroidism and ophthalmopathy. The CDR3 has 13 amino acids. Germline lookup yields CDR1 SQVTM and CDR2 ANQGSEA. Amplification of TCR beta CDR3 regions was performed using RNA transcripts as template. A first-round RT-PCR of the TCR CDR3 used the HTBI primer set. TCRdb used MiXCR to reprocess the multiplex PCR reads, holding one entry per CDR3 protein. Among under 700,000 distinct CDR3 sequences listed, roughly 46% were seen once. A remark on this clonotype: Possible read error: a much larger clone is one base away.

Graves' hyperthyroidism is called stable when ophthalmopathy does not progress within 18 months. This clonotype originated in a woman under 30 with Graves' hyperthyroidism. Sequences were obtained from peripheral blood or thyroid tissue (not recorded which). V gene TRBV29-1 combines with J gene TRBJ2-5; D may be TRBD2 (5 bases). In DNA form, the CDR3 reads TGCAGCGCTGTGAGCAGCGGCCAAGAGGCCCAGTACTTC. Residues: CSAVSSGQEAQYF.